The source of this TCR beta chain is a study of T cell responses to AZD1222 COVID-19 vaccine (dated by TCRdb to about 2021). About the full investigation: TCR sequencing covered some 250 trial participants: about 210 given two doses of AZD1222 and around 26 given two doses of MenACWY control vaccine. Trial participants were enrolled by age into 18-55, 56-69 and 70-plus year subgroups, with roughly 150, 30 and 60 TCR-sequenced participants respectively.

From a lookup of the germline V gene, CDR1 and CDR2 are SGHRS and YFSETQ. The cysteine opens and the phenylalanine closes a CDR3 of 16 amino acids. The kept DNA is CDR3 alone, 48 bases in frame from the first base. After removal of 3 bases from V and 2 bases from J, the junction retains 4 bases not matched to a gene. Interpreted using the paper, the time point label stands for: about 28 days (+/-7) after the second vaccine dose. The treatment or condition label, read with the paper, signifies: meningococcal conjugate vaccine given as trial control. Vaccinee samples came from UK trials COV001 and COV002, including a single-blind randomized controlled phase 2/3 trial of AZD1222 (ChAdOx1 nCoV-19) in healthy adults. Trial participant PBMC samples were collected at day 0 and day 28 after the second dose for TCRbeta chain sequencing. The CDR3 regions of human TCRbeta chains were analyzed by immunosequencing. The original pipeline was this. Repertoire TCRs were checked for matches against a reference library of SARS-CoV-2-specific TCRs that had been generated using the MIRA antigen-specificity platform. Breadth meant the fraction of unique TCRs that were SARS-CoV-2-associated, whereas depth meant the fraction of total T cells that were SARS-CoV-2-associated. Using the MIRA data, each spike-specific TCR was mapped to the spike region that the TCR reacts to and placed in a CD4 or CD8 class. Log10-transformed breadth and depth values were compared by one-way ANOVA with Sidak's multiple comparisons tests. TCRdb provides this immuneACCESS table in a form limited to in-frame rearrangements. Some clones are lacking; in checked studies, under half of them reflect an unresolved V gene, and why the rest are absent is not known. For V, J and clone size, that table is used; D and trimming come from the DNA. The sample table records about 140,000 clones; about 89% of these occur just once. The ten largest clones add up to roughly 7.5% of the sample.

A word on this clone: Its antigen is unknown. The sample holds no much larger clone one base away, and base qualities are not on file.

Broad study findings and their caveats: Nearly half of unique spike-specific TCRs reportedly recognized epitopes outside regions mutated in the B.1.351 and B.1.1.7 variants. CD4 TCRs associated with the vaccine covered the entire spike protein, and the dominant responses were in regions 160-218 and 743-854. Most participants were white British and females outnumbered males, and the authors suggested that clonal diversity may have been underestimated. The 56-69-year group was small, and its depth increase did not reach significance, likely because of low power. Only six AZD1222 recipients were SARS-CoV-2 seropositive at baseline, limiting conclusions about previously exposed vaccinees. Because no samples from the day 14 peak response were available, repertoires could be characterized only after the peak T cell response. After two AZD1222 doses, spike-specific TCR breadth and depth were significantly higher than at day 0 and than in MenACWY recipients.

This clonotype originated in an adult who received the MenACWY meningococcal vaccine as a control. The chain couples TRBV5-1 to TRBJ2-7; 14 bases in between match TRBD2. Specimen: peripheral blood, collected 28 days after the second dose of the MenACWY control vaccine. The CDR3 here reads CASSSGTSGGPYEQYF. The DNA sequence is given as TGCGCCAGCAGCTCGGGGACTAGCGGGGGCCCCTACGAGCAGTACTTC.